The TCR beta chain under discussion was sequenced for a study of T cell responses to AZD1222 COVID-19 vaccine (dated by TCRdb to the early 2020s). As for the study more broadly: AZD1222 recipients whose second dose came at about 4 weeks and those whose second dose came at about 12 weeks were combined into one group, since spike-specific TCR depth and breadth did not differ between the two schedules. A total of under 250 trial participants underwent TCR sequencing, of whom under 220 had received two doses of AZD1222 and approximately 26 had received two doses of the MenACWY control vaccine. Trial participants were enrolled by age into subgroups of 18-55, 56-69 and 70-plus years, and around 140, 26 and 57 TCR-sequenced participants, respectively, were included in these subgroups.

Germline trimming: 6 bases from V, 8 bases from J; junction bases outside gene matches: 9. Reading from cysteine to phenylalanine, the CDR3 counts 13 amino acids. The sequence is cut down to CDR3 DNA, 39 bases in frame from base 1. CDR1 and CDR2, per the germline V gene, are MNHEY and SVGEGT. Points the paper makes about the study in general: Participants were mostly white British, with more females than males. The authors suggested clonal diversity may have been underestimated. Only five to seven AZD1222 recipients were SARS-CoV-2 seropositive at baseline, limiting conclusions about previously exposed vaccinees. Epitopes outside the regions mutated in the B.1.351 and B.1.1.7 variants were reportedly recognized by nearly half of the unique spike-specific TCRs. Spike-specific TCR breadth and depth rose significantly after two AZD1222 doses compared with day 0 and with MenACWY recipients. The 56-69-year group was small, and its depth increase did not reach significance, likely because of low power. No day 14 peak-response samples were available, so repertoires were characterized only after the peak T cell response. Vaccine-associated CD4 TCRs spanned the whole spike protein, with dominant responses in regions 160-218 and 743-854.

Remarks on this clone: Its antigen has not been determined. No quality values exist for individual bases; no much larger clone is one base distant.

The CDR3 regions of human TCRbeta chains were analyzed by immunosequencing. As for the original processing: TCRs in the repertoires were matched against a reference library of SARS-CoV-2-specific TCRs that had been generated with the MIRA antigen-specificity platform. Breadth was defined as the fraction of unique TCRs that were SARS-CoV-2-associated. Depth was defined as the fraction of total T cells that were SARS-CoV-2-associated. Using the MIRA data, every spike-specific TCR was mapped to the spike region that the TCR reacted to and assigned to either a CD4 or a CD8 class. Log10-transformed breadth and depth values were compared by one-way ANOVA with Sidak's multiple comparisons tests. Held by TCRdb, this immuneACCESS table contains in-frame sequences only and omits some clones. Under half of the omission traces to an unresolved V gene where checked; the cause of the rest is unknown. V, J and clone size were drawn from that table, and D and trimming were deduced from the DNA. In this sample the table shows roughly 100,000 clones, about 80% of which occur a single time. Of the sample, 5% is held by the ten largest clones.

Sample time point, as interpreted from the label and publication: baseline before first vaccination. The vaccinee samples were drawn from two UK trials, COV001 and COV002, one of which was a single-blind randomized controlled phase 2/3 trial testing AZD1222 (ChAdOx1 nCoV-19) in healthy adults. For TCRbeta chain sequencing, PBMC samples from trial participants were taken at day 0 and at day 28 after the second dose. This TCR was recovered from an adult in good health. Sequenced material: peripheral blood, taken on day 0 of AZD1222 vaccination. Recombination connected TRBV6-2 or TRBV6-3 to TRBJ1-2; 7 central nucleotides agree with TRBD1. Here the CDR3 is given as CASSEGQPIGYTF. DNA sequence: TGTGCCAGCAGCGAGGGACAGCCAATCGGCTACACCTTC.